This TCR beta chain derives from a study of somatic mutations in cytotoxic T cells in rheumatoid arthritis (dated by TCRdb to the late 2010s). In the study overall: Patient peripheral blood (about 31 ml EDTA) was drawn right after diagnosis and before any treatment started. Whether expanded CD8+ T-cell clones in untreated, newly diagnosed rheumatoid arthritis carry somatic mutations was the study question, and clonality was characterized with TCRB deep sequencing. Some V beta antibody-stained T-cell populations were flow-sorted on a FACSAria II or Sony SH800 at nearly 100% purity, and sorted V beta1+ cells also underwent TCRB sequencing. Patients and controls did not essentially differ in median age, which was nearly identical between the groups. TCRB deep sequencing was performed for 55 to 65 rheumatoid arthritis patients and approximately 18 healthy controls.

A note on this clone: Its antigen has not been determined. Base-call qualities are not available, and no considerably larger clone is one nucleotide away.

Clipping removes 5 bases from V and 3 bases from J, with 14 as the unmatched junction base count. From the cysteine through the phenylalanine, the CDR3 covers 17 amino acids. Left in the record is the CDR3 DNA by itself, 51 bases read in frame from the first base. CDR1 MNHEY and CDR2 SMNVEV are derived from the germline V gene (reference sequence). CD4+ and CD8+ cells were isolated by positive magnetic bead selection on an AutoMACS, and purity was checked by flow cytometry. After a first flow cytometry screen using a TCR V beta antibody panel, clonal expansions were characterized through TCRB deep sequencing of sorted CD8+ fractions. Isolation of peripheral blood mononuclear cells was done through Ficoll-Paque PLUS density gradient separation. DNA from CD4-enriched, CD8-enriched or PBMC samples was extracted using Nucleospin Tissue or Tissue XS kits and then quantified on a Qubit 2.0 fluorometer.

Sequencing of TCRB CDR3 was done on genomic DNA with the immunoSEQ assay. Turning to the authors' computational methods: Only a few patient CD8+ clones larger than 1% matched published virus-specific TCRB sequences when compared against them. Analyses were restricted to productive TCRB rearrangements. Defining a clone by its unique TCRB CDR3 sequence, the study calculated clonality as a productive clonality index derived from Shannon entropy. The template counts of each clone relative to the total templates per sample were used to calculate repertoire overlap between two samples. Flow cytometry-measured V-gene usage correlated with V-gene usage from TCRB sequencing, with a Spearman r of roughly 0.56. TCRdb took this table from immuneACCESS and kept in-frame rearrangements with V and J called. Such tables lack part of the clones; where checked against another copy, unresolved V genes explain under half of the gap, and the rest is unexplained. V, J and clone size derive from that table, while D and trimming were established from the DNA sequence. The sample data list approximately 20,000 clones, and about four fifths of these were observed just once. Together, the top ten hold approximately 11% of the sample.

Overall study outcomes, separate from this receptor: The finding that TRBV07 was slightly underrepresented in patients was left unadjusted for multiple comparisons. In about an eighth of the 65 patients, more than 20% of CD8+ cells belonged to the largest CD8+ clone, while several identical CD8+ TCRB sequences were shared between blood and synovial fluid. Viral specificity could not be ruled out by absence from virus-specific databases, and the antigen targets of the expanded CD8+ clones remained unknown. An increase of CD8+ clonality with age was seen in patients (Spearman r of about 0.49) but not in healthy controls. CD8+ T-cell clonality in rheumatoid arthritis patients was not significantly different from that in age-matched healthy controls.

The sample consisted of CD8+ T cells sorted from blood. The receptor chain draws on TRBV27 and TRBJ2-7; 9 of the junction bases match TRBD1. The TCR comes from a man between 18 and 35 years old with rheumatoid arthritis. The CDR3 corresponds to CASSQLPTGTGFYEQYF. The DNA is TGTGCCAGCAGTCAACTACCAACCGGGACAGGGTTCTACGAGCAGTACTTC.